Each of the 14 T cell receptor beta chains below was sequenced from the same sample in a study of cytomegalovirus exposure and HLA in healthy donors. Using immunoSEQ multiplex PCR, the repertoire was profiled, and TCRdb retains in-frame clones only, with some absent. The sample consists of 45,000 to 65,000 clones, 89% of them appearing once. What was sequenced was PBMCs. The origin of the receptors is a woman in her late teens or twenties in good health and CMV-seronegative.

This rearrangement joins TRBV5-1 to TRBJ2-5, with 7 bases lining up with TRBD1. The V and J ends lost 7 bases and 5 bases, in that order; junction bases with no gene match: 8. This CDR3 is built from 13 residues. Germline V gives CDR1 SGHRS, CDR2 YFSETQ. This CDR3 is CASGLDRLETQYF. The CDR3 nucleotides read TGCGCCAGCGGACTGGACAGGTTGGAGACCCAGTACTTC.

The chain carries TRBV11-3 and TRBJ2-1; 7 bases fit TRBD2. The CDR3 is 12 amino acids. The germline V gene encodes CDR1 SGHNT and CDR2 YENEEA. V was pared by 3 bases and J by 13 bases, with 6 bases of the junction left unmatched. DNA of the CDR3: TGTGCCAGCAGCTTTGGACTAGTGTTTCAGTTCTTC. This codes for CASSFGLVFQFF.

The rearrangement joins TRBV4-3 to TRBJ1-2; D is possibly TRBD1 (5 bases). The V gene lost 0 bases and the J gene lost 5 bases, with 7 bases spanning the gap. Germline V CDR1 and CDR2: LGHNA, YSLEER. This CDR3 region has 13 residues. The CDR3 is CASSQDRGYGYTF. CDR3 DNA sequence: TGCGCCAGCAGCCAAGACCGGGGGTATGGCTACACCTTC.

This rearrangement joins TRBV4-1 to TRBJ1-1, with 7 bases matching TRBD1. J gave up 0 bases and V 1 base, and 8 bases lay outside the gene matches. This CDR3 has 17 residues. CDR1 is MGHRA, CDR2 YSYEKL, per germline. Written as DNA, the CDR3 is TGCGCCAGCAGCCAAGCTCCCACCGGGACAGTGAACACTGAAGCTTTCTTT. Translating it yields CASSQAPTGTVNTEAFF.

The chain carries TRBV5-1 and TRBJ1-4; 8 nucleotides line up with TRBD1. Germline assignment: CDR1 SGHRS and CDR2 YFSETQ. This CDR3 is 18 amino acids long. With 4 bases clipped from V and 4 bases from J, the junction kept 15 bases outside the gene matches. The CDR3 DNA reads as TGCGCCAGCAGCCCCGGGAGGAGGACAGGGAGTATTAATGAAAAACTGTTTTTT. Its protein product is CASSPGRRTGSINEKLFF.

The CDR3 region is CASRGLAGGYEQYF. CDR3 in DNA: TGTGCCAGCAGAGGACTAGCGGGAGGCTACGAGCAGTACTTC. This chain joins TRBV6-5 and TRBJ2-7; the match to TRBD2 covers 14 bases. CDR1 MNHEY and CDR2 SVGAGI come from the germline V gene. The CDR3 is made up of 14 amino acids. Unmatched junction bases numbered 1, after V lost 6 bases and J lost 3 bases.

This sequence joins TRBV19 and TRBJ1-1; 10 bases match TRBD1. Germline CDR1 LNHDA, CDR2 SQIVND (reference sequence). CDR3 length equals 17 residues. V dropped 3 bases and J dropped 0; count of bases not matched to a gene: 7. The CDR3 DNA follows: TGTGCCAGTAGTATGGGGGACAGGGGTTTCATGAACACTGAAGCTTTCTTT. This encodes CASSMGDRGFMNTEAFF.

V gene TRBV4-1 combines with J gene TRBJ2-1, with 8 positions matching TRBD1. Germline-derived CDR1 and CDR2 are MGHRA and YSYEKL. This CDR3 is 16 amino acids long. The junction had 16 bases not matched to a gene; V was cut back by 0 bases and J by 15 bases. Written as DNA, the CDR3 is TGCGCCAGCAGCCAAGATCAGATCGGACAGGGAGGCGTTGGGTTCTTC. This encodes CASSQDQIGQGGVGFF.

The gene calls are TRBV15 and TRBJ2-4; 8 positions agree with TRBD1. The V gene end was trimmed by 2 bases and the J gene end by 3 bases; junction bases not matched to a gene: 6. The CDR3 spans 16 residues. Germline CDR1 is LNHNV and CDR2 is YYDKDF (reference sequence). CDR3 region: CATSRRTGYDKNIQYF. DNA of the CDR3: TGTGCCACCAGCAGAAGGACAGGGTACGACAAAAACATTCAGTACTTC.

The V call is TRBV5-1, the J call TRBJ1-5; 9 bases map to TRBD1. This CDR3 is 15 amino acids long. The germline V gene encodes CDR1 SGHRS and CDR2 YFSETQ. V dropped 1 base and J dropped 4; count of bases not matched to a gene: 3. CDR3 loop: CASSLNGQGNQPQHF. The CDR3 nucleotides read TGCGCCAGCAGCTTGAACGGACAGGGGAATCAGCCCCAGCATTTT.

The chain carries TRBV7-9 and TRBJ2-3; TRBD2 might be the D (5 bases). This CDR3 contains 15 residues. V lost 2 bases and J 2 bases, leaving 11 bases between the germline ends. Germline V gene sequence: CDR1 SEHNR, CDR2 FQNEAQ (reference sequence). CDR3 sequence reads: CASSLSAGYTDTQYF. The CDR3 DNA sequence: TGTGCCAGCAGCTTATCTGCGGGTTACACAGATACGCAGTATTTT. Complete variable domain (other parts from reference TRBV7-9 and TRBJ2-3): DTGVSQNPRHKITKRGQNVTFRCDPISEHNRLYWYRQTLGQGPEFLTYFQNEAQLEKSRLLSDRFSAERPKGSFSTLEIQRTEQGDSAMYLCASSLSAGYTDTQYFGPGTRLTVL.

This clone was seen more than once but under ten times. The chain joins TRBV18 to TRBJ2-2, with D unresolved. The germline V and J ends were trimmed by 1 base and 1 base, with 10 bases remaining between them. The CDR3 runs 16 residues. The germline V gene has CDR1 KGHSH and CDR2 LQKENI. CDR3 nucleotides: TGTGCCAGCTCACCACGGCCACAGCTGAACACCGGGGAGCTGTTTTTT. It translates to CASSPRPQLNTGELFF. Full variable domain (missing parts from reference TRBV18 and TRBJ2-2): NAGVMQNPRHLVRRRGQEARLRCSPMKGHSHVYWYRQLPEEGLKFMVYLQKENIIDESGMPKERFSAEFPKEGPSILRIQQVVRGDSAAYFCASSPRPQLNTGELFFGEGSRLTVL.

This chain links TRBV6-5 with TRBJ2-2; 16 positions agree with TRBD2. Germline V gene data show CDR1 as MNHEY and CDR2 as SVGAGI. This CDR3 spans 15 amino acids. The junction had 3 bases not matched to a gene; V was cut back by 8 bases and J by 6 bases. For the CDR3, the DNA is TGTGCCAGCGAGGGACTAGCGGGGGGGCCCGGGGAGCTGTTTTTT. Translation gives CASEGLAGGPGELFF.

The chain joins TRBV7-3 to TRBJ2-5, with 7 bases lining up with TRBD1. The V segment lost 6 bases and the J segment 4 bases; nucleotides outside the gene matches: 5. This CDR3 is 13 amino acids long. Germline CDR1 SGHTA, CDR2 FQGTGA. Here the CDR3 DNA reads TGTGCCAGCAGTCCAGGGGGTGGAGAGACCCAGTACTTC. The encoded protein is CASSPGGGETQYF.